Given below is one T cell receptor (beta chain) in context. Its antigen is undetermined. This is likely an artifact of a read error, given a far larger clone one base away. These data come from a study of regulatory T cells in long-lasting Graves disease. Study-level findings and limits: The study examined only peripheral blood, not thyroid tissue. There were preferences for TRBV28, TRBJ1-2 and TRBJ2-5 in persistent disease.

This CDR3 is built from 13 residues. Germline assignment: CDR1 MNHEY and CDR2 SVGAGI. Relying on iRepertoire HTBI primers and Arm-PCR of CDR3 regions, the team built TCR beta libraries. TCRdb reprocessed the multiplex PCR reads via MiXCR and lists one record per CDR3 protein. This table has 350,000 to 400,000 distinct CDR3 sequences, around 15% appearing once. The time point is: newly diagnosed GD, antithyroid drugs for less than 3 months. Generation of the TCR library employed RNA extracted from PBMCs. This clonotype was obtained from a female donor with Graves disease. The chain couples TRBV6-5 to TRBJ1-2; TRBD1 matches 10 bases. Sequencing used peripheral blood mononuclear cells (PBMCs), obtained at new diagnosis, from a patient treated with antithyroid drugs. In nucleotides, the CDR3 is TGTACCAGCAGTTTGGGACAGGGGACTGGCTACACCTTC. Amino acids: CTSSLGQGTGYTF.